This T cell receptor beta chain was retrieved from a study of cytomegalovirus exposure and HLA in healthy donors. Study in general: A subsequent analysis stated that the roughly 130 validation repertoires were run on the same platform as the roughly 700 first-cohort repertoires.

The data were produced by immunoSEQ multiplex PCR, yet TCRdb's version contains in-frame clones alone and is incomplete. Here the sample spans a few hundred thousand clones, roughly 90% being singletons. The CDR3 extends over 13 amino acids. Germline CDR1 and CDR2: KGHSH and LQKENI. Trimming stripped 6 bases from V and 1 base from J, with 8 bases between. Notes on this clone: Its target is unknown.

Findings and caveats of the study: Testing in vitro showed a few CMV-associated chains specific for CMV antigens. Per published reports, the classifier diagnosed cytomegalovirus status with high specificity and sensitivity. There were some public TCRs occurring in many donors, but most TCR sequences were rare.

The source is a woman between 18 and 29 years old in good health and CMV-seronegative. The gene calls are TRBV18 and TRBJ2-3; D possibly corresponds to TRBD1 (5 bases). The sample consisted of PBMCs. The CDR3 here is CASSLTGTDTQYF. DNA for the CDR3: TGTGCCAGCTCGTTGACAGGCACAGATACGCAGTATTTT.